The T cell receptor (beta chain) described here comes from a study of CD8 T cells in ankylosing spondylitis. This clonotype was found a few times. The target antigen is unknown. Study-level findings and limits: What appeared characteristic of ankylosing spondylitis blood was a TCR beta motif of several highly homologous variants. Disease-linked clones reportedly concentrated significantly in matched ankylosing spondylitis synovial fluid. CD8+ disease-linked clones were present at relatively low frequencies in blood. Some motif variants were previously reported in reactive arthritis synovial fluid and blood.

MiXCR, applied by TCRdb to the 5' RACE reads, yields one record per CDR3 protein. Of approximately 250,000 distinct CDR3 sequences listed, roughly a third are singletons. CDR3 length: 10 residues. Trimming took off 6 bases at V and 10 bases at J, with 12 bases between the two ends. Germline-derived CDR1 and CDR2 are SQVTM and ANQGSEA. Sequences were obtained from blood, either unsorted or a sorted T cell fraction (not recorded which). The chain recombines TRBV29-1 with TRBJ1-2, with D unresolved. This TCR was recovered from a male donor with ankylosing spondylitis or in good health (not recorded which). The DNA of the CDR3 is TGCAGCGTGACGGAACCTTTCTACACCTTC. This sequence encodes CSVTEPFYTF.